This T cell receptor beta chain was sequenced during a study of circulating CD8 cells and anti-PD-1 response in melanoma. Overall study results and limits: Clonotype sharing was highest between DPOS and TIGIT subsets.

By sample fraction, this clonotype is large. Its antigen is not identified. CDR3 size: 13 residues. Looked up from germline, CDR1 is MNHEY and CDR2 is SMNVEV (reference sequence). Trimming pared 5 bases from V and 0 bases from J, leaving 5 bases between. Sorting of live CD3+CD8+TCRalphabeta+ cells by PD-1 and/or TIGIT gave four subsets. TCR libraries were prepared from approximately 15 ng of total RNA with the QIAseq Immune Repertoire TCR panel. TCRdb ran MiXCR on the reads and lists one entry per CDR3 protein. Among 600 to 850 distinct CDR3 sequences, roughly 13% were seen once, and the ten largest hold roughly 46%.

Specimen: CD8+ T cells from PBMCs, collected at baseline or after one month of anti-PD-1 therapy (not recorded which). This receptor was obtained from a human donor with melanoma. The chain couples TRBV27 to TRBJ1-5; D gene uncertain. CDR3 loop: CASSPYSNQPQHF. CDR3 DNA: TGTGCCAGCAGTCCCTATAGCAATCAGCCCCAGCATTTT.